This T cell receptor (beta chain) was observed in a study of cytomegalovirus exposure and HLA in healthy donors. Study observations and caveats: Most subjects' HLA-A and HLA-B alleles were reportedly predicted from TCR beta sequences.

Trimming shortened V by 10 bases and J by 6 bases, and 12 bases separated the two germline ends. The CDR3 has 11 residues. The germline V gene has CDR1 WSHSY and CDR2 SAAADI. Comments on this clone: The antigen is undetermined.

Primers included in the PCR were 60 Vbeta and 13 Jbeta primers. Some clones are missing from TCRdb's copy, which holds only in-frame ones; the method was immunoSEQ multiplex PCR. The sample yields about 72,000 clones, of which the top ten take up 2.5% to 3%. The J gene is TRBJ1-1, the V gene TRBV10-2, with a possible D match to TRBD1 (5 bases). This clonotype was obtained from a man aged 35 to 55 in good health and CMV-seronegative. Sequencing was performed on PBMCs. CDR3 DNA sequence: TGCGCCACCCTGCAGGGCGCTGAAGCTTTCTTT. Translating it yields CATLQGAEAFF.